These 15 T cell receptor beta chains share one sample of origin, sequenced in a study of cytomegalovirus exposure and HLA in healthy donors. Amplification used 60 Vbeta primers and 13 Jbeta primers. Using immunoSEQ multiplex PCR, the repertoire was profiled, and TCRdb retains in-frame clones only, with some absent. The data show roughly 89,000 clones, approximately 80% seen once. Material: PBMCs. These receptors were taken from a young man in good health and CMV-seronegative.

The chain joins TRBV10-3 to TRBJ2-1; D might be TRBD1 (5 bases). Trimming shortened V by 4 bases and J by 0 bases, and 13 bases separated the two germline ends. Germline-derived CDR1 and CDR2 are ENHRY and SYGVKD. This CDR3 has 16 residues. As DNA, the CDR3 is TGTGCCATCAGTGGAGGACATCGGAGCTCCTACAATGAGCAGTTCTTC. Protein: CAISGGHRSSYNEQFF.

The gene calls are TRBV6-1 and TRBJ2-7, with D possibly matching TRBD1 (5 bases). Germline values: CDR1 MNHNS, CDR2 SASEGT. V shed 7 bases and J shed 3 bases, with 16 bases lying between them. The CDR3 spans 14 residues. The DNA of the CDR3 is TGTGCCAGCACCTTCGACAGATCAAACTACGAGCAGTACTTC. This gives the protein CASTFDRSNYEQYF.

This sequence joins TRBV11-2 and TRBJ1-1; D is possibly TRBD1 (5 bases). This CDR3 is 16 amino acids long. V was pared by 0 bases and J by 3 bases, with 14 bases between. Germline V CDR1 and CDR2: SGHAT, FQNNGV. The CDR3 loop reads CASSLEGGRWDTEAFF. In DNA, the CDR3 is TGTGCCAGCAGCTTAGAGGGGGGACGGTGGGACACTGAAGCTTTCTTT.

The chain links TRBV7-9 to TRBJ1-2; D ambiguous. CDR1 and CDR2 from the germline V gene are SEHNR and FQNEAQ (reference sequence). V lost 8 bases and J 4 bases, leaving 14 bases between the germline ends. The CDR3 sequence is 13 residues long. The CDR3 reads CASPKDEIYGYTF. The CDR3, as DNA: TGTGCCAGCCCTAAAGATGAGATCTATGGCTACACCTTC.

J is TRBJ2-7 and V is TRBV27; maybe TRBD1 (6 bases). Trimming removed 3 bases from V and 0 bases from J, with 9 bases in between. CDR3 size: 14 residues. Per germline, CDR1 MNHEY and CDR2 SMNVEV (reference sequence). CDR3 in amino acids: CASSFRGGSYEQYF. The CDR3 coding sequence is TGTGCCAGCAGTTTCAGAGGGGGCTCCTACGAGCAGTACTTC.

The rearrangement joins TRBV4-2 to TRBJ2-1; D is undetermined. CDR1 LGHNA and CDR2 YNFKEQ come from the germline V gene. The CDR3 has 17 residues. Trimming stripped 4 bases from V and 0 bases from J, with 16 bases between. CDR3 sequence (DNA): TGTGCCAGCAGCCTATCAGCCAGCCCTAGCTCCTACAATGAGCAGTTCTTC. Amino acid sequence: CASSLSASPSSYNEQFF.

As to this clone: One end of the junction fails to match germline, which may point to a read error. The genes are TRBV7-9 and TRBJ2-7, with D unresolved. The germline gives CDR1 SEHNR, CDR2 FQNEAQ (reference sequence). The CDR3 has 12 residues. The CDR3 DNA reads TGTGCCAGCAGATTAGACTGGAGCGAGCAGTACTTC. Amino acid sequence: CASRLDWSEQYF.

This chain connects TRBV18 to TRBJ1-1; 7 bases agree with TRBD1. Germline CDR1 KGHSH, CDR2 LQKENI. The CDR3 covers 14 residues. Trimming at V came to 2 bases and at J to 11 bases, leaving 11 bases not matched to a gene. This CDR3 reads CASSPRVDGTDAFF. The CDR3, as DNA: TGTGCCAGCTCACCAAGGGTCGACGGGACAGACGCTTTCTTT.

In this sample, this clone turned up a few times. This chain uses TRBV6-5 with TRBJ1-1; the match to TRBD1 covers 9 bases. Germline V gene data show CDR1 as MNHEY and CDR2 as SVGAGI. This CDR3 spans 15 amino acids. The trim removed 2 bases at V and 3 bases at J, leaving 4 bases unmatched. The DNA of the CDR3 is TGTGCCAGCAGTTACCAGACAGGGGGATACACTGAAGCTTTCTTT. It specifies CASSYQTGGYTEAFF.

The genes are TRBV4-2 and TRBJ2-7, with D perhaps TRBD1 (8 bases). The CDR3 is 15 residues long. Germline lookup yields CDR1 LGHNA and CDR2 YNFKEQ. Trimming took off 3 bases at V and 0 bases at J, with 12 bases between the two ends. Here the CDR3 reads CASSQGGTGSYEQYF. CDR3 DNA sequence: TGTGCCAGCAGCCAGGGAGGGACAGGCTCCTACGAGCAGTACTTC.

This clone was seen a handful of times. CDR3 residues: CASSEEGSHTDTQYF. The DNA for the CDR3 is TGTGCCAGCAGTGAAGAGGGGTCCCACACAGATACGCAGTATTTT. The chain uses TRBV6-1 and TRBJ2-3, with D possibly TRBD1 on 5 matching bases. This CDR3 has 15 amino acids. CDR1 is MNHNS and CDR2 is SASEGT in the germline V gene. Trimming stripped 1 base from V and 2 bases from J, with 10 bases between.

A single count supports this clone. The V gene is TRBV30, the J gene TRBJ2-3; D is uncertain. Trimming pared 5 bases from V and 2 bases from J, leaving 11 bases between. The CDR3 sequence is 13 residues long. Germline CDR1 GTSNPN, CDR2 SVGIG (reference sequence). CDR3 nucleotide sequence: TGTGCCTGGCGCCGAGTCGTCACAGATACGCAGTATTTT. Its translation: CAWRRVVTDTQYF. Variable domain in full (rest from reference TRBV30 and TRBJ2-3): SQTIHQWPATLVQPVGSPLSLECTVEGTSNPNLYWYRQAAGRGLQLLFYSVGIGQISSEVPQNLSASRPQDRQFILSSKKLLLSDSGFYLCAWRRVVTDTQYFGPGTRLTVL.

The chain is built from TRBV5-5 and TRBJ1-1; D not resolved. Germline V CDR1 and CDR2: SGHKS, YYEKEE (reference sequence). V dropped 2 bases and J dropped 10 bases, with 12 bases sitting between them. The CDR3 sequence is 12 residues long. The CDR3 spells CASSLNTEGAFF. Written as DNA, the CDR3 is TGTGCCAGCAGCTTAAATACAGAGGGAGCTTTCTTT.

Comments on this clone: The germline gene is not matched at one end of the junction; a read error may be the cause. For the CDR3, the DNA is TGTGCCAGTAGTGAAACCCAGGGGCAGGGCTACACCTTC. It is translated as CASSETQGQGYTF. V usage is TRBV2 and J usage is TRBJ1-2; maybe TRBD1 (6 bases). This CDR3 is built from 13 residues. Per the germline V gene, CDR1 is SNHLY and CDR2 is FYNNEI.

This clone was found a few times. At one end the junction does not follow the germline gene, possibly because of a read error. The chain couples TRBV7-9 to TRBJ2-7; tentative D call: TRBD1 (6 bases). Per germline, CDR1 SEHNR and CDR2 FQNEAQ (reference sequence). The CDR3 loop spans 15 amino acids. The chain's CDR3 is CSSSQFRDKSYEQYF. The CDR3 nucleotides read TGTTCCAGCAGCCAATTCCGGGACAAGTCTTACGAGCAGTACTTC.